This T cell receptor (beta chain) was identified during a study of human T cells and chemical hapten exposure. Study context: Alopecia areata, totalis or universalis was found in mostly female patients.

As for time point: patch test 3, about 24 weeks after DPC sensitization. Treatment described: therapeutic diphenylcyclopropenone sensitization with weekly scalp DPC. Via MiXCR, TCRdb re-called the RACE reads, giving one row per CDR3 protein. The profile shows tens of thousands of distinct CDR3 sequences, approximately 11% of them singletons. The germline V gene encodes CDR1 LNHDA and CDR2 SQIVND (reference sequence). The trim removed 3 bases at V and 6 bases at J, leaving 3 bases unmatched. The CDR3 consists of 15 residues. This chain connects TRBV19 to TRBJ2-2, with TRBD1 matching 11 bases. The receptor comes from a woman aged 25 to 39 with alopecia areata. Some clones in this sample may be carry-over from other donors' samples. The material was whole blood, obtained in connection with sensitization to the hapten diphenylcyclopropenone (DPC). The CDR3 DNA reads TGTGCCAGTAGTATCTCGGGACAGGGGGCCGGGGAGCTGTTTTTT. Translated: CASSISGQGAGELFF.